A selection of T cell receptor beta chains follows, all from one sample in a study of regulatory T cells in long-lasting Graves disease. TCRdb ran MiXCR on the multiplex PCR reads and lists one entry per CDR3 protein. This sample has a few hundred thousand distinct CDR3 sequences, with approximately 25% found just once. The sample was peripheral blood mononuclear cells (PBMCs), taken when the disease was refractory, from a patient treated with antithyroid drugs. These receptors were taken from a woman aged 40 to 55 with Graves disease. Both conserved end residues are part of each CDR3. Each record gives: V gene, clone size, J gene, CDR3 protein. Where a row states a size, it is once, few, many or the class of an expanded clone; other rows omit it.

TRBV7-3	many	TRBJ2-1	CASSLSSYNEQFF
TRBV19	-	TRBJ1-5	CAPSRADRGSNQPQHF
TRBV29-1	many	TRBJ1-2	CSVVMAGPNYGYTF
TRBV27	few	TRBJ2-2	CASSLNRQGNLRGRAGELFF
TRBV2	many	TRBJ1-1	CASRYGPTGTEAFF
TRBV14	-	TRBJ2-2	CASQSTGTVTGELFF
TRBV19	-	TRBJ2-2	CASSITGPNTGELFF
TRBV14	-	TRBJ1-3	CASSTKNTIYF
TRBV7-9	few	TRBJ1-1	CASSLDRLTMNTEAFF
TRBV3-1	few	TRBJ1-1	CASSQQRGQGEAFF
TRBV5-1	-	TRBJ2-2	CASSLRPHSSNTGELFF
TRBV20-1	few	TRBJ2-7	CSARVMAPGEQYF
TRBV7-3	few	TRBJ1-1	CASSLAGLRAEAFF
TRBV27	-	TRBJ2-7	CASSLGVELYEQYF
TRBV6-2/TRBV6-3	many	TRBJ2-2	CASSLRGVHTGELFF
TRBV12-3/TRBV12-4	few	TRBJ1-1	CASTPPHGGGTEAFF
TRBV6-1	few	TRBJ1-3	CASSEGDTGNTIYF
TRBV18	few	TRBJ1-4	CASSPQGAGKNEKLFF
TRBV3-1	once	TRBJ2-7	CASSQDLTGSYEQYF
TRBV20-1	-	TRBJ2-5	CSAWTVQETQYF
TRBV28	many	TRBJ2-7	CASSRGIGQGGEQYF
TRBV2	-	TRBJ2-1	CASNKGREEGEQFF
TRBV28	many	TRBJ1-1	CASSAHGQGHTEAFF
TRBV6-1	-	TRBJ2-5	CASSSNRGLGQTQYF
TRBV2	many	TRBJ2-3	CASGRRSTDTQYF
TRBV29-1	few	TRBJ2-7	CSVQGGLSNFGYEQYF
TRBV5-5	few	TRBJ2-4	CASSFGRGRYIQYF
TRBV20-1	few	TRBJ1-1	CSARGGRNTEAFF
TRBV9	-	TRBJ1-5	CASSVGFGRNQPQHF
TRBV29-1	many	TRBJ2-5	CSGGAQGETQYF
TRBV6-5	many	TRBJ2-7	CASSLGDRPYEQYF
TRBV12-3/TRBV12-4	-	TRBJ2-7	CASSLKRGSYEQYF
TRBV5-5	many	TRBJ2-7	CASSLEASGRGMSSYEQYF
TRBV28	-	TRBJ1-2	CASSFGGAGSYTF
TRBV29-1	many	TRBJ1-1	CSVFQGNTEAFF
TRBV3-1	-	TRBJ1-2	CASSQGRAGYTF
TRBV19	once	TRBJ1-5	CASSLETGPSNQPQHF
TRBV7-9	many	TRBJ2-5	CASSLANSGPRETQYF
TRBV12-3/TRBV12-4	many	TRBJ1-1	CASSWTGFGAFF
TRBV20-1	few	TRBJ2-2	CSATYSGRGTGELFF
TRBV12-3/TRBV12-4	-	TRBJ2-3	CASSRKTGVGDTQYF
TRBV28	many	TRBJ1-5	CASRGGHGSNQPQHF
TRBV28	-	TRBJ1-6	CASSLTGRGRGNSPLHF
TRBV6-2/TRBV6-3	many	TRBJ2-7	CASRLTGAYEQYF
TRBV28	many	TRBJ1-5	CASSSDRGLQPQHF
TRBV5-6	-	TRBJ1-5	CASSFGGGILQPQHF
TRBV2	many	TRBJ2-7	CASSEPSAAAFSSPYEQYF
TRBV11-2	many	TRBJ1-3	CASSSTGGSSGNTIYF
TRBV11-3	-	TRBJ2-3	CASSSTGNTDTQYF
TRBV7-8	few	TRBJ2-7	CASSSLNGGRKQYF
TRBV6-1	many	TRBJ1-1	CASSVGTLNTEAFF
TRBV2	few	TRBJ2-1	CASGRGKYNEQFF
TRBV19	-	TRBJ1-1	CASSDGLDGHTEAFF
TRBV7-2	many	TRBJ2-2	CASSLLAGVWSTGELFF
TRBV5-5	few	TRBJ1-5	CASSTGPQGAGGNQPQHF